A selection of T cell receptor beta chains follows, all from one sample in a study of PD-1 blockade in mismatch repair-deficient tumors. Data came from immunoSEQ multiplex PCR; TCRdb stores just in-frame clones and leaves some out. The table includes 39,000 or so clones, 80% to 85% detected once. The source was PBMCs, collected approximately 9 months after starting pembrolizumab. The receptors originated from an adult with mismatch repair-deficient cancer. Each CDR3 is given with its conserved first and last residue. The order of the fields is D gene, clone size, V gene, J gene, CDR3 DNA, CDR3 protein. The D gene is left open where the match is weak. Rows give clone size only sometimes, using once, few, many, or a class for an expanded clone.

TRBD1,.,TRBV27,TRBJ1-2,TGTGCCAGCAGTTTAATGAGGGGGCAAGGCTACACCTTC,CASSLMRGQGYTF
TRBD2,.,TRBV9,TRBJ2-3,TGTGCCAGCAGCGCGGGGACTAGCGGTATCACAGATACGCAGTATTTT,CASSAGTSGITDTQYF
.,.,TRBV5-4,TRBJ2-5,TGTGCCAGCAGCCGCGTTGCTGGGCAGGGCCCCCAAGAGACCCAGTACTTC,CASSRVAGQGPQETQYF
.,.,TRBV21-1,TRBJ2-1,TGTGCCAGCAGCAAAGGTTTGGCTAGCGGGGGGGGTTACAATGAGCAGTTCTTC,CASSKGLASGGGYNEQFF
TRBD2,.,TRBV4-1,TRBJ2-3,TGCGCCAGCAGCCATAGGACTAGCGGTTGGGGCACAGATACGCAGTATTTT,CASSHRTSGWGTDTQYF
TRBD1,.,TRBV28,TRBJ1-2,TGTGCCAGCAGGAATAACGGGGACAGCCGATATGGCTACACCTTC,CASRNNGDSRYGYTF
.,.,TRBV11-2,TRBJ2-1,TGTGCCAGCAGCTCCTCTAACTACAATGAGCAGTTCTTC,CASSSSNYNEQFF
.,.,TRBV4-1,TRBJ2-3,TGCGCCAGCAGCCAAGAACTAGATACGCAGTATTTT,CASSQELDTQYF
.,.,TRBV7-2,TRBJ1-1,TGTGCCAGCAGCTTTGCCAGGGCCGGTGAAGCTTTCTTT,CASSFARAGEAFF
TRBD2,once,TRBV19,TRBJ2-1,TGTGCCAGTAGTTGGACTAGCGGGACTATCAATGAGCAGTTCTTC,CASSWTSGTINEQFF
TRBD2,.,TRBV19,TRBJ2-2,TGTGCCACCGCGGGTTCGGGAGGAGCCGGGGAGCTGTTTTTT,CATAGSGGAGELFF
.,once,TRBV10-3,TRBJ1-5,TGTGCCATCAGTGATTACCGGGAGAGTAAGCCCCAGCATTTT,CAISDYRESKPQHF
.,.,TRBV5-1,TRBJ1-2,TGCGCCAGCAGCGTAGAAACAGGCTTCCCTAACTATGGCTACACCTTC,CASSVETGFPNYGYTF
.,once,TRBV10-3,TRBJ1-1,TGTGCCATCTCAGGCGGGACCTTTGTGGACACTGAAGCTTTCTTT,CAISGGTFVDTEAFF
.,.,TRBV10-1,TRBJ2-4,TGCGCCAGCAGTGAGGGACACTCGCAAGGGAACATTCAGTACTTC,CASSEGHSQGNIQYF
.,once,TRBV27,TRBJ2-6,TGTGCCAGCAGTTTATTTCGGGAAGCTGGGGCCAACGTCCTGACTTTC,CASSLFREAGANVLTF
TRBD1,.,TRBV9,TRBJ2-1,TGTGCCAGCAGCGCGACAGGGGACTCCTACAATGAGCAGTTCTTC,CASSATGDSYNEQFF
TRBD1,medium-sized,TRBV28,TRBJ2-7,TGTGCCAGCAGTACCCCAGGGGGCAAGGTCTACGAGCAGTACTTC,CASSTPGGKVYEQYF
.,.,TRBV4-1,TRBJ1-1,TGCGCCAGCGGGCAGGACACTGAAGCTTTCTTT,CASGQDTEAFF
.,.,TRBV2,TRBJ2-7,TGTGCCAGCAGCAAGGACAGAAACGAGCAGTACTTC,CASSKDRNEQYF
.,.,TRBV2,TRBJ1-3,TGTGCCAGCAGTCGTCGGGGGAACACCATATATTTT,CASSRRGNTIYF
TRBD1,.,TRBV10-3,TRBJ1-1,TGTGCCATCAGTTCCGGGACAGGGGCCAGTCAATACACTGAAGCTTTCTTT,CAISSGTGASQYTEAFF
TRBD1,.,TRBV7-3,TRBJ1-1,TGTGCCAGCAGCCGACAGGGGAGTGGCACTGAAGCTTTCTTT,CASSRQGSGTEAFF
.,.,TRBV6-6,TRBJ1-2,TGTGCCAGCAGTTCGCAGGGATATTTCCATGGCTACACCTTC,CASSSQGYFHGYTF
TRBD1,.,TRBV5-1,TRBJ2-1,TGCGCCAGCAGCATCGAAGGACAGGACTACAATGAGCAGTTCTTC,CASSIEGQDYNEQFF
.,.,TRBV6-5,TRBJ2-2,TGTGCCAGCAGTTACTCCCTCTCGGGTGGAAAAGGGAGGCTGTTTTTT,CASSYSLSGGKGRLFF
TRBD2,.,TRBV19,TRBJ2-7,TGTGCCAGTAGCCCGAGCGGGAGCTCCTACGAGCAGTACTTC,CASSPSGSSYEQYF
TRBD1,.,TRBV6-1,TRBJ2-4,TGTGCCAGCAGGGGACAGGGCCTAGCCAAAAACATTCAGTACTTC,CASRGQGLAKNIQYF